This T cell receptor (beta chain) derives from a study of T cell clonotyping in hematopoietic cell transplantation. Generated by immunoSEQ multiplex PCR, the TCRdb table keeps only in-frame clones and is missing some. This sample carries some 40,000 clones, approximately 95% of them seen once, and the ten largest clones take 0.85% to 1%. This clone showed up just once. Trimming left V 7 bases short and J 0 bases short, with 7 bases between. The CDR3 covers 12 residues. CDR1 SGDLS and CDR2 YYNGEE come from the germline V gene. The specimen was peripheral blood mononuclear cells. The V call is TRBV9, the J call TRBJ1-1; D uncertain. The sequence was collected from a man aged 30 to 45 in good health. Some clones in this sample may be carry-over from other donors' samples. This CDR3 is CASGGMNTEAFF. CDR3 DNA: TGTGCCAGCGGAGGAATGAACACTGAAGCTTTCTTT.